This TCR beta chain was sequenced for a study of blood T cell repertoires in COVID-19 (dated by TCRdb to the early 2020s). Regarding the research as a whole: Collaborator samples came from the United States, Italy and Spain and covered acute and convalescent phases of COVID-19. HLA class I and class II types, where available, came from metadata supplied by the sample provider rather than from assay-based typing. Sample metadata almost always included a de-identified subject ID, COVID-19 status, age in years and sex. The repertoires were released in a freely available public database meant as a resource for research on the immune response to SARS-CoV-2. The dataset comprised deeply sampled blood TCRbeta repertoires from subjects exposed to, actively infected with, or recovered from COVID-19. The samples were drawn from the first 160 participants of the ongoing ImmuneRACE study and from 1,200 or so subjects provided by 6 global collaborators. The material from the prospective study consisted of cDNA or gDNA derived from T cells, B-cell-depleted T cells, or PBMCs. General findings and caveats noted by the study authors: How much clinical and demographic metadata was included differed by source and by participant, and the metadata was provided uncurated.

From a lookup of the germline V gene, CDR1 and CDR2 are MDHEN and SYDVKM. The CDR3 has 17 amino acids, counting the end cysteine and phenylalanine. Kept here is only the CDR3 DNA, which spans 51 bases and is read in frame from base 1. V and J are truncated by 6 bases and 0 bases respectively, leaving an intervening sequence of 18 bases. With regard to this clone: Which antigen it targets is not known. No base quality information exists; no much larger clone differs at one position.

The collaborating institutions used their own protocols to collect whole blood in K2EDTA tubes. For TCRbeta analysis, collaborator samples were shipped as frozen whole blood, as isolated PBMCs, or as DNA extracted from either sample type. The immunoSEQ Assay, a bias-controlled multiplex PCR, was used to amplify TCRbeta CDR3 regions from genomic DNA. In the authors' own workflow: The number of nucleated cells in each sample was estimated by amplification of reference gene primers within the assay. To quantify the absolute abundance of each unique TCRbeta CDR3 rearrangement, sequence reads were collapsed and filtered. For each sample, productive Simpson clonality was calculated by taking the square root of Simpson's diversity index across productive rearrangements. TCRdb limited this immuneACCESS table to in-frame rearrangements with V and J called. A share of clones is missing; checked studies link under half to unresolved V genes, and the rest is unexplained. The V and J calls and clone size come from that table; D and trimming were worked out from the DNA. The sample profile shows under 250,000 clones; about 85% of them were found once. Together, the top ten hold roughly 0.7% of the sample.

This sequence uses TRBV28 and TRBJ1-5; TRBD1 is possibly the D segment (6 matching bases). The origin of this receptor is a man aged 35-49 years with acute or convalescent COVID-19. Sequencing was carried out using peripheral blood. The DNA reads TGTGCCAGCAGCCCCGACATTCGGACAGATAGCAATCAGCCCCAGCATTTT. Translated, this gives CASSPDIRTDSNQPQHF.